The rows below give T cell receptor beta chains drawn from one sample of a study of T cells in Graves' hyperthyroidism and ophthalmopathy. A single record per CDR3 protein comes from TCRdb applying MiXCR to the multiplex PCR reads. The sample lists around 500,000 distinct CDR3 sequences; around an eighth were seen once. The material sequenced was blood. These receptors all come from a young woman with Graves' hyperthyroidism. CDR3s include the opening cysteine and the closing phenylalanine or tryptophan. Each record gives: V gene, clone size, J gene, D gene, CDR3 DNA, CDR3 protein. D genes are given only for firm matches. Size is stated for part of the rows, as once, few or many counts, or as a class when the clone is expanded.

V gene: TRBV14; clone size: .; J gene: TRBJ2-1; D gene: .; CDR3 DNA: TGTGCCAGCAGCCCGGACTATGTCGAGCAGTTCTTC; CDR3 protein: CASSPDYVEQFF
V gene: TRBV19; clone size: many; J gene: TRBJ2-1; D gene: .; CDR3 DNA: TGTGCCAGTAGTTACAGGGACAATGAGCAGTTCTTC; CDR3 protein: CASSYRDNEQFF
V gene: TRBV6-5; clone size: few; J gene: TRBJ1-1; D gene: .; CDR3 DNA: TGTGCCAGCAGTTACTCGATAGGGCTGGGAATCGAAGCTTTCTTT; CDR3 protein: CASSYSIGLGIEAFF
V gene: TRBV11-3; clone size: many; J gene: TRBJ2-1; D gene: .; CDR3 DNA: TGTGCCAGCAGCCGTATAGGGGGTGAGCAGTTCTTC; CDR3 protein: CASSRIGGEQFF
V gene: TRBV4-1; clone size: .; J gene: TRBJ1-1; D gene: .; CDR3 DNA: TGCGCCAGCAGCCAAGCGGTCCAGCCTAACACTGAAGCTTTCTTT; CDR3 protein: CASSQAVQPNTEAFF
V gene: TRBV12-5; clone size: .; J gene: TRBJ2-1; D gene: TRBD2; CDR3 DNA: TGTGCTAGTGGTTTGGGGAACGGACTAGCGGGAGTTCTGGAAACTCACAATGAGCAGTTCTTC; CDR3 protein: CASGLGNGLAGVLETHNEQFF
V gene: TRBV3-1; clone size: many; J gene: TRBJ1-1; D gene: .; CDR3 DNA: TGTGCCAGCAGCCAAGATGATAGCTCTCGGGCTTTCTTT; CDR3 protein: CASSQDDSSRAFF
V gene: TRBV28; clone size: many; J gene: TRBJ2-3; D gene: TRBD2; CDR3 DNA: TGTGCCAGCAGTACGCTAACCGGGACTAACACAGATACGCAGTATTTT; CDR3 protein: CASSTLTGTNTDTQYF
V gene: TRBV30; clone size: many; J gene: TRBJ1-1; D gene: .; CDR3 DNA: TGTGCCTGGAGTTCAGGGTTGAACACTGAAGCTTTCTTT; CDR3 protein: CAWSSGLNTEAFF
V gene: TRBV5-1; clone size: many; J gene: TRBJ2-2; D gene: .; CDR3 DNA: TGCGCCAGCAGCTTCTCGCCGAGGGAAACCGGGGAGCTGTTTTTT; CDR3 protein: CASSFSPRETGELFF
V gene: TRBV24-1; clone size: many; J gene: TRBJ2-1; D gene: TRBD2; CDR3 DNA: TGTGCCACCAGTGATTTAGCGGGAGGGCCCAATGAGCAGTTCTTC; CDR3 protein: CATSDLAGGPNEQFF
V gene: TRBV14; clone size: many; J gene: TRBJ1-4; D gene: .; CDR3 DNA: TGTGCCAGCAGCCAAGATTGGAGGGATGAAAAACTGTTTTTT; CDR3 protein: CASSQDWRDEKLFF
V gene: TRBV28; clone size: many; J gene: TRBJ2-3; D gene: TRBD2; CDR3 DNA: TGTGCCAGCATCCAACCCGGGACTAGCGGGAGAGGGGATACGCAGTATTTT; CDR3 protein: CASIQPGTSGRGDTQYF
V gene: TRBV20-1; clone size: many; J gene: TRBJ1-4; D gene: .; CDR3 DNA: TGCAGTGCTAGAGATCGACAGGCAACTAATGAAAAACTGTTTTTT; CDR3 protein: CSARDRQATNEKLFF
V gene: TRBV20-1; clone size: .; J gene: TRBJ2-4; D gene: .; CDR3 DNA: TGCAGTGCTAGTCCCCCGGACAGATCGAGAGCCAAAAACATTCAGTACTTC; CDR3 protein: CSASPPDRSRAKNIQYF